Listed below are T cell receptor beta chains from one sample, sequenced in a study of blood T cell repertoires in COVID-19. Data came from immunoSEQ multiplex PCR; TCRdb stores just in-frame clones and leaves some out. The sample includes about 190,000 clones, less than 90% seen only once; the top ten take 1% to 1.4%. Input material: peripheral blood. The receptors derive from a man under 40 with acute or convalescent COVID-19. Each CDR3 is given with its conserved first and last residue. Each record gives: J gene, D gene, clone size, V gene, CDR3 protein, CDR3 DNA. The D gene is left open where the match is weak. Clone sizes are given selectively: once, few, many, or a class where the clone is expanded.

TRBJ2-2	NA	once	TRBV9	CASSPAGTANTGELFF	TGTGCCAGCAGCCCTGCGGGGACAGCGAACACCGGGGAGCTGTTTTTT
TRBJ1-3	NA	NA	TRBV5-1	CASMTPQYSGNTIYF	TGCGCCAGCATGACACCTCAATACTCTGGAAACACCATATATTTT
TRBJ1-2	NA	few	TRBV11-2	CASSLAVGGQVGYTF	TGTGCCAGCAGCTTGGCCGTCGGGGGGCAGGTTGGCTACACCTTC
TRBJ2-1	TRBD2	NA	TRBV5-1	CASSLGLAVHNEQFF	TGCGCCAGCAGCCTGGGACTAGCGGTCCACAATGAGCAGTTCTTC
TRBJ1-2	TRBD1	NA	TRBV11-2	CASSSGQGKDGYTF	TGTGCCAGCAGCTCAGGACAGGGGAAGGATGGCTACACCTTC
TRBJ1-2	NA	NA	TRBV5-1	CASSVRDRGYTF	TGCGCCAGCAGCGTCAGGGATCGTGGCTACACCTTC
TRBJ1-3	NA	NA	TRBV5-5	CASSLGGNAGNTIYF	TGTGCCAGCAGCTTAGGGGGTAACGCTGGAAACACCATATATTTT
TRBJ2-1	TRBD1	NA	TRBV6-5	CATGGQGVNEQFF	TGTGCCACCGGGGGACAGGGGGTCAATGAGCAGTTCTTC
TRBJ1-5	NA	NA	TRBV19	CASSIRTDSNQPQHF	TGTGCCAGTAGTATCCGGACAGATAGCAATCAGCCCCAGCATTTT
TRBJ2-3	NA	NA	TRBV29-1	CSVTKSGSDTQYF	TGCAGCGTGACCAAATCGGGTTCAGATACGCAGTATTTT
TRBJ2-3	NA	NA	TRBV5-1	CASSLPRDTTDTQYF	TGCGCCAGCAGCTTGCCTCGGGACACCACAGATACGCAGTATTTT
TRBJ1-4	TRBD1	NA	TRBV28	CASSLFGRGRVNEKLFF	TGTGCCAGCAGTTTATTTGGCAGGGGGCGGGTTAATGAAAAACTGTTTTTT
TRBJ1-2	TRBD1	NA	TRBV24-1	CATSDRTGYGYTF	TGTGCCACCAGTGATAGGACAGGCTATGGCTACACCTTC
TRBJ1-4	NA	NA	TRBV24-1	CATSEPAGKLFF	TGTGCCACCAGTGAACCGGCGGGTAAACTGTTTTTT
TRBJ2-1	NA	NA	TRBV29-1	CSFSGPALRSYNEQFF	TGCAGCTTCTCTGGGCCAGCCCTTCGCTCCTACAATGAGCAGTTCTTC
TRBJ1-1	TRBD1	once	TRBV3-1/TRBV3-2	CASRRQGGNTEAFF	TGTGCCAGCCGGAGACAGGGAGGGAACACTGAAGCTTTCTTT
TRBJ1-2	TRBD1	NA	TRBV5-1	CASRPEGGQLIYGYTF	TGCGCCAGCAGACCCGAGGGGGGACAGCTAATCTATGGCTACACCTTC
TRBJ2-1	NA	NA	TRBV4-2	CASSQDSDSGYTYNEQFF	TGTGCCAGCAGCCAAGATTCCGACAGCGGGTATACATACAATGAGCAGTTCTTC